Following are 31 T cell receptor beta chains from one sample sequenced in a study of human T cells and chemical hapten exposure. TCRdb itself ran the RACE reads through MiXCR, one entry per CDR3 protein. The sample has more than 90,000 distinct CDR3 sequences; 11% are singletons. The time point was: patch test 2, 6 weeks after DPC sensitization. Indicated treatment: therapeutic diphenylcyclopropenone sensitization with weekly scalp DPC. This material consisted of whole blood, taken in connection with sensitization to the hapten diphenylcyclopropenone (DPC). These receptors all come from a woman aged 40 to 49 with alopecia areata. Some clones in this sample may be carry-over from other donors' samples.

This chain uses TRBV2 with TRBJ2-1, with D perhaps matching TRBD1 or TRBD2 (5 bases each). The CDR3 extends over 14 amino acids. The V gene's germline CDR1 is SNHLY and CDR2 FYNNEI. The V and J ends lost 10 bases and 5 bases respectively, with 18 bases between them. The CDR3 protein is CATRDRGQNNEQFF. DNA for the CDR3: TGTGCCACCAGGGATCGGGGCCAAAACAATGAGCAGTTCTTC.

The chain recombines TRBV19 with TRBJ2-7; the D gene is possibly TRBD2 (5 bases). V gave up 8 bases and J gave up 1 base, with 15 bases separating them. This CDR3 region has 14 residues. From germline, CDR1 is LNHDA and CDR2 SQIVND (reference sequence). The CDR3 loop reads CASRGSYLSYEQYF. The CDR3 coding sequence is TGTGCCAGTCGAGGGTCTTACCTTTCCTACGAGCAGTACTTC.

The chain couples TRBV12-3 or TRBV12-4 to TRBJ1-3; possible D gene TRBD1, 6 bases. The V end was cut by 3 bases, the J end by 4 bases, with 7 bases between. The CDR3 loop spans 13 amino acids. Here the CDR3 reads CASSFGQGNTIYF. CDR3 sequence (DNA): TGTGCCAGCAGTTTCGGACAGGGAAACACCATATATTTT.

The table lists this clonotype with a few counts. The chain has TRBV27 and TRBJ1-2; no definite D call. Germline CDR1 and CDR2: MNHEY and SMNVEV (reference sequence). The germline V and J ends were trimmed by 4 bases and 8 bases, with 11 bases remaining between them. The CDR3 spans 12 residues. CDR3 bases: TGTGCCAGCAGTTCAACGGCGGGAGGCTACACCTTC. This encodes CASSSTAGGYTF.

As for this clonotype: This may arise from a read error, as a much more abundant clone is one base away. The CDR3 does not close with the conserved phenylalanine or tryptophan, likely indicating a read error. This chain links TRBV5-1 with TRBJ1-1; D is unclear. CDR3 length: 14 amino acids. Germline V CDR1 and CDR2: SGHRS, YFSETQ. Trimming cost V 4 bases and J 5 bases, with 15 bases left between them. CDR3 in amino acids: CASSHPDRATEAFV. CDR3 bases: TGCGCCAGCAGCCATCCGGACCGTGCGACTGAAGCTTTCGTT.

V and J are TRBV2 and TRBJ2-7; TRBD1 might be the D (6 bases). The CDR3 consists of 14 residues. V gave up 5 bases and J gave up 6 bases, with 17 bases separating them. In germline, CDR1 is SNHLY, CDR2 FYNNEI. CDR3: CASSLQSRGSEQYF. The CDR3 region has the DNA TGTGCCAGCAGTCTTCAGAGCAGGGGTAGCGAGCAGTACTTC.

Comments on this clonotype: With a much larger clone just one base away, this may be a read error. The chain joins TRBV4-1 to TRBJ2-7; either TRBD1 or TRBD2 may supply D (6 bases each). CDR1 and CDR2 (germline): MGHRA, YSYEKL. The V and J ends lost 3 bases and 5 bases respectively, with 14 bases between them. CDR3 length equals 14 residues. This CDR3 is CASSQGGRAHEQYF. As DNA, the CDR3 is TGCGCCAGCAGCCAGGGGGGCAGGGCGCACGAGCAGTACTTC.

The CDR3 bases are TGTGCCAGCAGTCCTCGCAGACAGGGAGATACGCCCCAGCATTTT. Translated: CASSPRRQGDTPQHF. The chain has TRBV6-1 and TRBJ1-5; 7 positions match TRBD1. The J segment lost 9 bases and the V segment lost 5 bases, leaving 13 bases of the junction unmatched. The CDR3 totals 15 residues. Germline V gives CDR1 MNHNS, CDR2 SASEGT.

A few counts support this clonotype. V is TRBV27 and J is TRBJ1-6, with a tentative D call TRBD1 (6 bases). Germline CDR1 is MNHEY and CDR2 is SMNVEV (reference sequence). V lost 5 bases, J lost 8 bases, and 16 bases lay in between. The CDR3 loop spans 15 amino acids. CDR3 DNA: TGTGCCAGCAGTCCCGCCGGACAGCAACATTCACCCCTCCACTTT. Translation: CASSPAGQQHSPLHF.

This clonotype was observed a handful of times. The chain is built from TRBV2 and TRBJ2-2; D is perhaps TRBD2 (6 bases). V dropped 0 bases and J dropped 4 bases, with 12 bases sitting between them. The CDR3 totals 16 residues. The germline V gene encodes CDR1 SNHLY and CDR2 FYNNEI. The chain's CDR3 is CASSEALGLLTGELFF. The CDR3 DNA is TGTGCCAGCAGTGAAGCGCTTGGACTACTCACCGGGGAGCTGTTTTTT.

This clonotype has just a few counts. The V and J genes are TRBV2 and TRBJ1-6; D gene unclear. Trimming cost V 6 bases and J 6 bases, with 9 bases left between them. In germline, CDR1 is SNHLY, CDR2 FYNNEI. This CDR3 spans 13 amino acids. This CDR3 reads CASSSNSNSPLHF. In DNA form, the CDR3 reads TGTGCCAGCAGCAGCAACAGTAATTCACCCCTCCACTTT.

This clonotype was observed at least ten times. The J gene is TRBJ1-2, the V gene TRBV19; D possibly corresponds to TRBD1 (6 bases). The V and J ends lost 7 bases and 4 bases respectively, with 16 bases between them. CDR1 and CDR2 (germline): LNHDA, SQIVND (reference sequence). The CDR3 totals 14 residues. The CDR3 nucleotides are TGTGCCAGTATTCCCGGGGACATTGGCTATGGCTACACCTTC. It yields the protein CASIPGDIGYGYTF.

There are a few counts of this clonotype. The rearrangement joins TRBV14 to TRBJ1-2; D is ambiguous. From germline, CDR1 is SGHDN and CDR2 FVKESK. The V end was cut by 1 base, the J end by 4 bases, with 13 bases between. This CDR3 spans 15 amino acids. Here the CDR3 reads CASSQGSAQGYGYTF. The DNA of the CDR3 is TGTGCCAGCAGCCAAGGTTCTGCGCAAGGCTATGGCTACACCTTC.

This clonotype was detected many times. The germline gene is not matched at one end of the junction; a read error may be the cause. The chain has TRBV28 and TRBJ2-7; 7 nucleotides align to TRBD1. Germline CDR1 is MDHEN and CDR2 is SYDVKM. The CDR3 loop spans 13 amino acids. CDR3: CASRGTGVNDQYF. For the CDR3, the DNA is TGTGCCAGCAGGGGCACAGGGGTAAACGATCAGTACTTC.

This clonotype came up many times. The rearrangement links TRBV7-6 to TRBJ2-6, with 7 bases aligning to TRBD1. The CDR3 loop spans 15 amino acids. CDR1 and CDR2 from the germline V gene are SGHVS and FNYEAQ. The trim removed 5 bases at V and 4 bases at J, leaving 5 bases unmatched. The CDR3 is CASSRTGAGANVLTF. The CDR3 DNA reads as TGTGCCAGCAGCCGAACAGGGGCGGGGGCCAACGTCCTGACTTTC.

This clonotype was seen just once. This may be a read error: a much more frequent sequence differs by one nucleotide. The chain recombines TRBV7-2 with TRBJ2-7, with D uncertain. The germline CDR1 and CDR2 sequences are SGHTA and FQGNSA. The CDR3 loop spans 15 amino acids. The CDR3 reads CASSSSAATSYVQYF. CDR3 in DNA: TGTGCCAGCAGCTCCTCTGCCGCTACCTCCTACGTGCAGTACTTC.

Ten or more counts support this clonotype. This chain links TRBV5-1 with TRBJ1-2, with D maybe TRBD1 (6 bases). The germline V gene has CDR1 SGHRS and CDR2 YFSETQ. Trimming stripped 0 bases from V and 6 bases from J, with 15 bases between. This CDR3 comprises 15 residues. In DNA form, the CDR3 reads TGCGCCAGCAGCTTGGCCACCGGGGGGCAGGATGGCTACACCTTC. It codes for CASSLATGGQDGYTF.

This clonotype was detected a few times. The chain links TRBV6-5 to TRBJ2-6; the match to TRBD1 covers 11 bases. V trimming: 6 bases; J trimming: 1 base; junction bases outside the gene matches: 5. The CDR3 totals 17 residues. Germline assignment: CDR1 MNHEY and CDR2 SVGAGI. The CDR3 DNA reads as TGTGCCAGCAGGCGCGGGACAGGGGGGTCTGGGGCCAACGTCCTGACTTTC. It translates to CASRRGTGGSGANVLTF.

This clonotype came up many times. The chain uses TRBV6-1 and TRBJ1-2; TRBD1 might be the D (6 bases). Germline V gene sequence: CDR1 MNHNS, CDR2 SASEGT. Trimming shortened V by 1 base and J by 3 bases, and 9 bases separated the two germline ends. CDR3 length: 14 amino acids. This CDR3 reads CASSEGDRYYGYTF. The CDR3 nucleotides are TGTGCCAGCAGTGAAGGTGACAGGTACTATGGCTACACCTTC.

This clonotype has a count of ten or more. The V and J genes are TRBV4-3 and TRBJ2-1, with D hard to call. Germline assignment: CDR1 LGHNA and CDR2 YSLEER. The CDR3 covers 12 residues. V lost 4 bases and J lost 4, with 5 bases in between. Written as DNA, the CDR3 is TGCGCCAGCAGCCTGGGATACAATGAGCAGTTCTTC. This codes for CASSLGYNEQFF.

The chain joins TRBV7-2 to TRBJ1-6; maybe TRBD1 (6 bases). The CDR3 spans 15 residues. CDR1 SGHTA and CDR2 FQGNSA come from the germline V gene. V was shortened by 6 bases and J by 4 bases, with 13 bases between the two germline ends. CDR3 loop: CASSPLGGYNSPLHF. CDR3 sequence (DNA): TGTGCCAGCAGTCCACTAGGGGGGTATAATTCACCCCTCCACTTT.

This clonotype was seen more than once but under ten times. The chain carries TRBV11-2 and TRBJ1-1; no firm D call. This CDR3 contains 15 residues. The V and J ends lost 2 bases and 4 bases respectively, with 14 bases between them. Germline V CDR1 and CDR2: SGHAT, FQNNGV. The CDR3: CASSLFGKVSTEAFF. The CDR3 DNA follows: TGTGCCAGCAGCTTATTTGGGAAAGTGAGCACTGAAGCTTTCTTT.

This chain links TRBV13 with TRBJ1-1; D may be TRBD1 (5 bases). Germline values: CDR1 PRHDT, CDR2 FYEKMQ (reference sequence). The CDR3 spans 15 residues. With 1 base removed from V and 4 bases from J, the gap between germline ends came to 13 bases. CDR3 DNA: TGTGCCAGCAGCTTAGATCCGGGGCAGGGCACTGAAGCTTTCTTT. The encoded protein is CASSLDPGQGTEAFF. Using reference TRBV13 and TRBJ1-1 for the parts outside the CDR3, the full variable domain is AAGVIQSPRHLIKEKRETATLKCYPIPRHDTVYWYQQGPGQDPQFLISFYEKMQSDKGSIPDRFSAQQFSDYHSELNMSSLELGDSALYFCASSLDPGQGTEAFFGQGTRLTVV.

This sequence joins TRBV20-1 and TRBJ1-5, with D tentatively TRBD1 (6 bases). Trimming removed 3 bases from V and 3 bases from J, with 15 bases in between. This CDR3 region has 15 residues. Germline CDR1 DFQATT, CDR2 SNEGSKA (reference sequence). The CDR3 reads CSARPRDTVNQPQHF. The DNA of the CDR3 is TGCAGTGCTAGGCCACGGGACACCGTCAATCAGCCCCAGCATTTT.

The table lists this clonotype with a few counts. V gene TRBV7-6 combines with J gene TRBJ1-2; 10 bases map to TRBD1. The V segment lost 3 bases and the J segment 7 bases; nucleotides outside the gene matches: 5. The CDR3 is made up of 14 amino acids. CDR1 is SGHVS and CDR2 is FNYEAQ in the germline V gene. Here the CDR3 reads CASSLGQGILGYTF. The CDR3 coding sequence is TGTGCCAGCAGCTTGGGACAGGGGATTCTTGGCTACACCTTC.

The V and J genes are TRBV6-1 and TRBJ2-7; the D gene is possibly TRBD1 (6 bases). This CDR3 has 16 amino acids. From germline, CDR1 is MNHNS and CDR2 SASEGT. The V and J ends lost 3 bases and 3 bases respectively, with 18 bases between them. CDR3 region: CASSDIRVGQIYEQYF. The CDR3 DNA is TGTGCCAGCAGTGATATAAGAGTCGGACAGATCTACGAGCAGTACTTC.

The CDR3 DNA reads TGTGCCAGCAGCCCGAGACTAGCGGGGGCCACCGGGGAGCTGTTTTTT. Protein: CASSPRLAGATGELFF. V is TRBV5-4 and J is TRBJ2-2; 12 nucleotides align to TRBD2. The CDR3 spans 16 residues. CDR1 SGHNT and CDR2 YYREEE come from the germline V gene (reference sequence). Unmatched junction bases numbered 5, after V lost 4 bases and J lost 4 bases. The full variable domain, completed using reference TRBV5-4 and TRBJ2-2, is ETGVTQSPTHLIKTRGQQVTLRCSSQSGHNTVSWYQQALGQGPQFIFQYYREEENGRGNFPPRFSGLQFPNYSSELNVNALELDDSALYLCASSPRLAGATGELFFGEGSRLTVL.

This clonotype has a handful of counts. The rearrangement links TRBV3-1 to TRBJ2-7; 11 bases line up with TRBD2. Germline V CDR1 and CDR2: LGHDT, YNNKEL (reference sequence). Unmatched junction bases numbered 13, after V lost 0 bases and J lost 3 bases. This CDR3 is 19 amino acids long. Here the CDR3 DNA reads TGTGCCAGCAGCCAAGAGAGGGCTAGCGGGGGGAGACGAAACTACGAGCAGTACTTC. It translates to CASSQERASGGRRNYEQYF.

Only a few counts were recorded for this clonotype. This chain links TRBV30 with TRBJ2-5; D unclear. The V end was cut by 7 bases, the J end by 5 bases, with 8 bases between. The CDR3 runs 10 residues. Germline assignment: CDR1 GTSNPN and CDR2 SVGIG (reference sequence). CDR3 nucleotides: TGTGCCTTTAAAGGGGAGACCCAGTACTTC. This sequence encodes CAFKGETQYF.

The chain recombines TRBV11-2 with TRBJ2-2; TRBD1 agrees at 10 bases. CDR3 length: 16 amino acids. V gave up 5 bases and J gave up 1 base; unmatched junction bases: 4. Per the germline V gene, CDR1 is SGHAT and CDR2 is FQNNGV. This CDR3 reads CASSIRTGGNTGELFF. The CDR3 coding sequence is TGTGCCAGCAGCATCCGGACAGGGGGGAACACCGGGGAGCTGTTTTTT. Looking up the rest from reference TRBV11-2 and TRBJ2-2 gives the full variable domain: EAGVAQSPRYKIIEKRQSVAFWCNPISGHATLYWYQQILGQGPKLLIQFQNNGVVDDSQLPKDRFSAERLKGVDSTLKIQPAKLEDSAVYLCASSIRTGGNTGELFFGEGSRLTVL.

The chain joins TRBV7-8 to TRBJ2-3, with no clear D. V gave up 5 bases and J gave up 3 bases, with 9 bases separating them. In germline, CDR1 is SGHVS, CDR2 FQNEAQ. This CDR3 is 13 amino acids long. CDR3 nucleotide sequence: TGTGCCAGCAGCCGATTAGCTACAGATACGCAGTATTTT. Its translation: CASSRLATDTQYF.